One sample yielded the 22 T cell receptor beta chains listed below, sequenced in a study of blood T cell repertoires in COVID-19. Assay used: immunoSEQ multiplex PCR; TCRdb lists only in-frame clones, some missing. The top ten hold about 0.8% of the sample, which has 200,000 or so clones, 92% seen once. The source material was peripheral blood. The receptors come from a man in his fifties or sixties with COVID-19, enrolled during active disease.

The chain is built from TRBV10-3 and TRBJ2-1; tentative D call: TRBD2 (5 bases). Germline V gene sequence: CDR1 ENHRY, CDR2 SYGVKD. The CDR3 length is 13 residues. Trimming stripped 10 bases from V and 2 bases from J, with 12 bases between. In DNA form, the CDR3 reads TGTGCCACCCGGACTTACGCCTACAATGAGCAGTTCTTC. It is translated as CATRTYAYNEQFF.

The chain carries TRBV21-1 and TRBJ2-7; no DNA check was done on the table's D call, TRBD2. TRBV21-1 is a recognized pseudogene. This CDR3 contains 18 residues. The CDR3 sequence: CASSPTPLAGGPRYEQYF. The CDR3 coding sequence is TGTGCCAGCAGCCCTACGCCACTAGCGGGAGGGCCTAGATACGAGCAGTACTTC.

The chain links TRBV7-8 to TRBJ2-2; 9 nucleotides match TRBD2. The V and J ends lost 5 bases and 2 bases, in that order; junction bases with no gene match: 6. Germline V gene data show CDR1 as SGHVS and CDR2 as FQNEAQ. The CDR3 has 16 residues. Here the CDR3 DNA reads TGTGCCAGCAGCGCGGCTAGCGGGGCCAACACCGGGGAGCTGTTTTTT. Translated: CASSAASGANTGELFF.

The DNA of the CDR3 is TGTGCCACCAGCAGAGAAGGAGGTCAGGGGAGCTCCTACGAGCAGTACTTC. Translating it yields CATSREGGQGSSYEQYF. The chain joins TRBV15 to TRBJ2-7, with D maybe TRBD1 (6 bases). V was cut by 0 bases and J by 0 bases, with 15 bases left in between. The germline CDR1 and CDR2 sequences are LNHNV and YYDKDF (reference sequence). The CDR3 is made up of 17 amino acids.

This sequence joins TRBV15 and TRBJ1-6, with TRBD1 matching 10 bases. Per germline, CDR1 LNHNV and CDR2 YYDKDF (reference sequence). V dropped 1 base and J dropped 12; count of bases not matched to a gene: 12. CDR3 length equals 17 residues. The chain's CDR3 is CATSRGGTGAGLEPLHF. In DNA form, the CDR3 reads TGTGCCACCAGCAGAGGGGGGACAGGGGCTGGGTTAGAACCCCTCCACTTT.

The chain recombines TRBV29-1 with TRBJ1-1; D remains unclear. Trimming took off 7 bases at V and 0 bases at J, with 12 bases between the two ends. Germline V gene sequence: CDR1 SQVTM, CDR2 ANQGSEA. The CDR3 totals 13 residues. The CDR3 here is CSAFPVVNTEAFF. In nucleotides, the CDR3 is TGCAGCGCCTTTCCTGTAGTGAACACTGAAGCTTTCTTT. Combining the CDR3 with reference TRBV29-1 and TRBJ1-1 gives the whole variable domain SAVISQKPSRDICQRGTSLTIQCQVDSQVTMMFWYRQQPGQSLTLIATANQGSEATYESGFVIDKFPISRPNLTFSTLTVSNMSPEDSSIYLCSAFPVVNTEAFFGQGTRLTVV.

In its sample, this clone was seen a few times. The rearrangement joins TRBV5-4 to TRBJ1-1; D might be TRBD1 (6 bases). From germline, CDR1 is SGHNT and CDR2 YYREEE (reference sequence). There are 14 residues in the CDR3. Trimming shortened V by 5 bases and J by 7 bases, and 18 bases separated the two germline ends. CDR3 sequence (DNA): TGTGCCAGCAGTCCTTACCGGGGGGCGTTTGAAGCTTTCTTT. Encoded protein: CASSPYRGAFEAFF.

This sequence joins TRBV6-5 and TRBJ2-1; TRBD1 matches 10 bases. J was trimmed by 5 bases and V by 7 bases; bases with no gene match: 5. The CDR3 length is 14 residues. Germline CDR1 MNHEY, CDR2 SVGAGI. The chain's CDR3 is CASKTGGADNEQFF. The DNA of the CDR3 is TGTGCCAGCAAGACAGGGGGCGCCGACAATGAGCAGTTCTTC.

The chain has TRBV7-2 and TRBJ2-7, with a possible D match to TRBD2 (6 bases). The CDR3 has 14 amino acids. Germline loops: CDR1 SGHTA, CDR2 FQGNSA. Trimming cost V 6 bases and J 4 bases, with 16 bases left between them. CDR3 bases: TGTGCCAGCAGGGGGGGACTCACAAGGTACGAGCAGTACTTC. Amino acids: CASRGGLTRYEQYF.

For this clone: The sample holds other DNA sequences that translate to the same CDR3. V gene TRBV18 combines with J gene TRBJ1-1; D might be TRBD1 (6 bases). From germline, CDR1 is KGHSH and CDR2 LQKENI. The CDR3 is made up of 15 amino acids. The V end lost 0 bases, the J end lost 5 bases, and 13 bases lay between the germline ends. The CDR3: CASSPPGQGGTEAFF. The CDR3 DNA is TGTGCCAGCTCACCACCGGGACAAGGCGGGACTGAAGCTTTCTTT. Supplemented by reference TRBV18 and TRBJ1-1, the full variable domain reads NAGVMQNPRHLVRRRGQEARLRCSPMKGHSHVYWYRQLPEEGLKFMVYLQKENIIDESGMPKERFSAEFPKEGPSILRIQQVVRGDSAAYFCASSPPGQGGTEAFFGQGTRLTVV.

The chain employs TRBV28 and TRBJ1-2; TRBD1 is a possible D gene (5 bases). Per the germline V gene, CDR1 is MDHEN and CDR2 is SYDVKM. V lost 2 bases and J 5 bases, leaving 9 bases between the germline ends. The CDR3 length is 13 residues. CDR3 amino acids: CASSLKTVYGYTF. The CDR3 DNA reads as TGTGCCAGCAGTTTAAAGACAGTATATGGCTACACCTTC.

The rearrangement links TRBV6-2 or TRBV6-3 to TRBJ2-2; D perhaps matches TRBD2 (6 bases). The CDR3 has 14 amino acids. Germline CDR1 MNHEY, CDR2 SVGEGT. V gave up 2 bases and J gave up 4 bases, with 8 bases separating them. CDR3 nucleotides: TGTGCCAGCAGTTACGTCGGGAGCACCGGGGAGCTGTTTTTT. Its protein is CASSYVGSTGELFF.

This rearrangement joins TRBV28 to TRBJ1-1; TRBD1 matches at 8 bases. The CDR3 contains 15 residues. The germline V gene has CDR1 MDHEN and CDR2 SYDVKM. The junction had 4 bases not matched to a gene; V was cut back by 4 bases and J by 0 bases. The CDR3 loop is CASSSVQGVNTEAFF. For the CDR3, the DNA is TGTGCCAGCAGTTCCGTACAGGGGGTGAACACTGAAGCTTTCTTT.

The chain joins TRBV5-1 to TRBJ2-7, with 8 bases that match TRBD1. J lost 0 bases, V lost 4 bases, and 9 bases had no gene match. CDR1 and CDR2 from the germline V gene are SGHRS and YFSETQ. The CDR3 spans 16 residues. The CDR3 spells CASSQQGALASYEQYF. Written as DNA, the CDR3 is TGCGCCAGCAGCCAGCAGGGGGCACTAGCCTCCTACGAGCAGTACTTC.

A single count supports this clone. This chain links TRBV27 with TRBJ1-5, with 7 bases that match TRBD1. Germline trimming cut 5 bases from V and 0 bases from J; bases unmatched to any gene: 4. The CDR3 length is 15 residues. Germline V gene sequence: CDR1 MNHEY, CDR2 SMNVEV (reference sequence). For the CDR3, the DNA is TGTGCCAGCAGTCAAACAGGGGCTAGCAATCAGCCCCAGCATTTT. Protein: CASSQTGASNQPQHF.

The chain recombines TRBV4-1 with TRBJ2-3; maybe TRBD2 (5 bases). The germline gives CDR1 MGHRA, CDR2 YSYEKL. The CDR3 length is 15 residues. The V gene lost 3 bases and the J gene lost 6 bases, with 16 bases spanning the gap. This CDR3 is CASSHPVRVLDTQYF. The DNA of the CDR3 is TGCGCCAGCAGCCACCCCGTGAGGGTCTTGGATACGCAGTATTTT.

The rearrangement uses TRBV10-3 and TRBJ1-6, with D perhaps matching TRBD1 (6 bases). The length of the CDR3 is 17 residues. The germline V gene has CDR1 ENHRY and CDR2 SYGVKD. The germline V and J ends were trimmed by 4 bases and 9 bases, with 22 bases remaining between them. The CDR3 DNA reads TGTGCCATCAGTGCCGCGTACGACGGGACACAAGCTTCACCCCTCCACTTT. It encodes CAISAAYDGTQASPLHF.

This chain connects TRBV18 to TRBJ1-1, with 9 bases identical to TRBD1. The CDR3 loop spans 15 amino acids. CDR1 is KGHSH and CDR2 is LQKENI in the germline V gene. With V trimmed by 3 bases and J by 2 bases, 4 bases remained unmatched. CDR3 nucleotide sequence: TGTGCCAGCTCACCCGCGACAGGGGGAAACACTGAAGCTTTCTTT. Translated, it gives CASSPATGGNTEAFF.

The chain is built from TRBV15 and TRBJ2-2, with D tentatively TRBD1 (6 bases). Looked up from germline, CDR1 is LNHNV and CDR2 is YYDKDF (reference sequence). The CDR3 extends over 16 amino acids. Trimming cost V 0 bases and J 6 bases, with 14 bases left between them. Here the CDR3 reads CATSRDRGTPPGELFF. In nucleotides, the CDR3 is TGTGCCACCAGCAGAGATAGGGGGACACCCCCCGGGGAGCTGTTTTTT.

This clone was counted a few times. CDR3 coding DNA: TGTGCCAGCAGCTTAGGTGCAGCTAGCGGCCCGAACACCGGGGAGCTGTTTTTT. This sequence encodes CASSLGAASGPNTGELFF. The V and J genes are TRBV7-9 and TRBJ2-2; TRBD2 matches at 7 bases. V dropped 1 base and J dropped 0; count of bases not matched to a gene: 8. Germline lookup yields CDR1 SEHNR and CDR2 FQNEAQ (reference sequence). The CDR3 consists of 18 residues.

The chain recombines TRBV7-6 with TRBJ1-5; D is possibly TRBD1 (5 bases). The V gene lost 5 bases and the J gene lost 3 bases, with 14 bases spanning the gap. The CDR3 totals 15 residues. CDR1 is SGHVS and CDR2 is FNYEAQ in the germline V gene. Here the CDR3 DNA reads TGTGCCAGCAGCCCGGGGGGGACCTTCAATCAGCCCCAGCATTTT. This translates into CASSPGGTFNQPQHF.

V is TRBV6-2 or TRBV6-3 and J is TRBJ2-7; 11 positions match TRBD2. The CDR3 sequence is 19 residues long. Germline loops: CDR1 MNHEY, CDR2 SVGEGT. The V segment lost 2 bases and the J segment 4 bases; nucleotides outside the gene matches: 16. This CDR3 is CASSYQSTGTSGIVYEQYF. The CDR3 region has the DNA TGTGCCAGCAGTTACCAATCGACAGGGACTAGCGGCATAGTTTACGAGCAGTACTTC.